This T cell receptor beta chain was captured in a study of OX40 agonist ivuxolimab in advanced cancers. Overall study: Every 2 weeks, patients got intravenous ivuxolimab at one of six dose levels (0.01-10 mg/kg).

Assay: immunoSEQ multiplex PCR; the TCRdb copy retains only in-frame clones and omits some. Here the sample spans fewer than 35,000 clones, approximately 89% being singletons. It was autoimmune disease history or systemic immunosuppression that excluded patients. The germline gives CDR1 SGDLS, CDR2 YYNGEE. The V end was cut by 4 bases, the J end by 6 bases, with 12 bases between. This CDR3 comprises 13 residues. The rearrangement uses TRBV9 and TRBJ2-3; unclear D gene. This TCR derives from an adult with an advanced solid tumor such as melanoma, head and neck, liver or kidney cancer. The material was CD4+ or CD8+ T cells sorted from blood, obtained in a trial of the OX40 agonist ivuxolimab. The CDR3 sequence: CASSPYARDTQYF. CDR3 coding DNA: TGTGCCAGCAGCCCCTATGCTAGGGATACGCAGTATTTT.